The following is a TCR beta chain sequence with its context. The data belong to a study of blood T cell repertoires in COVID-19. Study-level information: The study drew acute and convalescent COVID-19 samples from the United States, Italy and Spain. Sources were T cells, B-cell-depleted T cells, or PBMCs; the material itself was cDNA or gDNA.

This CDR3 spans 16 amino acids. Germline lookup yields CDR1 SGHNT and CDR2 YYREEE (reference sequence). V was pared by 7 bases and J by 12 bases, with 20 bases of the junction left unmatched. Original processing methods: Estimation of nucleated cell counts relied on the amplification of reference gene primers. TCRdb's table, derived via immunoSEQ multiplex PCR, lists solely in-frame clones and lacks some. V and J calls plus clone size are reproduced from that table; the DNA served to infer D and trimming. The sample consists of fewer than 450,000 clones, approximately 90% of them appearing once. Participants were aged 18 to 89 years, lived in 20 to 25 US areas, and enrolled virtually.

J is TRBJ1-1 and V is TRBV5-4; 11 bases map to TRBD1. The sequenced material came from PBMCs or T cells enriched from blood (not recorded which). The clonotype was recovered from a woman younger than 35 who had recovered from COVID-19. The CDR3 sequence: CASCPNSPGTGGWTFF. The CDR3 DNA follows: TGTGCCAGCTGCCCGAATAGTCCCGGGACAGGGGGTTGGACTTTCTTT.